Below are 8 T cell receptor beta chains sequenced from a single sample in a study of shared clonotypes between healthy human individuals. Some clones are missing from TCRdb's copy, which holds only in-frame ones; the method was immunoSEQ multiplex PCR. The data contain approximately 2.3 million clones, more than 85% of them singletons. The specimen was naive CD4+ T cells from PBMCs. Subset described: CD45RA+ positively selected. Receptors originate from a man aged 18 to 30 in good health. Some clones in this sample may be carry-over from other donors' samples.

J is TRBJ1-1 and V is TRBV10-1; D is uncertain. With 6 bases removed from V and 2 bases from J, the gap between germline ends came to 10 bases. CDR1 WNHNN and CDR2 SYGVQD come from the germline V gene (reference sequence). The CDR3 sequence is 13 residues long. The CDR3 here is CASSLGRNTEAFF. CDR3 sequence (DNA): TGCGCCAGCAGCCTTGGGAGAAACACTGAAGCTTTCTTT.

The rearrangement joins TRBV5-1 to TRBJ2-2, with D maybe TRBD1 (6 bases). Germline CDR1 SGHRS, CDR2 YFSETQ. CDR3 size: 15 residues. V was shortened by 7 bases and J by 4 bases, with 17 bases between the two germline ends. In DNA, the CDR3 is TGCGCCAGCCGAATAACCGGGACACCCACCGGGGAGCTGTTTTTT. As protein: CASRITGTPTGELFF.

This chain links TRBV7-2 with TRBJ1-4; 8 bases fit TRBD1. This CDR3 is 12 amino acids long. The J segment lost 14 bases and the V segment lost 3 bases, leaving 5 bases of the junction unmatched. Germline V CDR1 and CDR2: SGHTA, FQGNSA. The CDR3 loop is CASSLNRGALFF. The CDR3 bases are TGTGCCAGCAGCTTGAACAGGGGGGCCCTGTTTTTT.

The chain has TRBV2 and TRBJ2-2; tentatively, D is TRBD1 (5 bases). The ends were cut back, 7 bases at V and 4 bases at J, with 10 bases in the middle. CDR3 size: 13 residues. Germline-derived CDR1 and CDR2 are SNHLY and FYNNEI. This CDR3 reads CASTLGPTGELFF. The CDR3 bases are TGTGCCAGCACCTTGGGGCCCACCGGGGAGCTGTTTTTT.

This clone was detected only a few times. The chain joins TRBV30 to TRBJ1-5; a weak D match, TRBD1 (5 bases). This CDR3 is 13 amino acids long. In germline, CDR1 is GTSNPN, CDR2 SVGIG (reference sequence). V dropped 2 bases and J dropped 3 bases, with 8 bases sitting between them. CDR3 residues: CAWSPRDNQPQHF. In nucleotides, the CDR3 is TGTGCCTGGAGTCCCAGGGACAATCAGCCCCAGCATTTT.

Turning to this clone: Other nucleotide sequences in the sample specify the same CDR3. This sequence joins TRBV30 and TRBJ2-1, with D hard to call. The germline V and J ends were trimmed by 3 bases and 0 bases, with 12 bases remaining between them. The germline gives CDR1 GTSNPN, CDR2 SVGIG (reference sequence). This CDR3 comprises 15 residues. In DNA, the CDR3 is TGTGCCTGGAGGAGGTGGCGGAGCTCCTACAATGAGCAGTTCTTC. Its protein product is CAWRRWRSSYNEQFF.

This CDR3 reads CASSLDLARGGREQYF. CDR3 nucleotides: TGTGCCAGCAGCTTAGATTTGGCTCGCGGTGGGAGGGAGCAGTACTTC. V is TRBV7-3 and J is TRBJ2-7; TRBD2 might be the D (6 bases). CDR3 length: 16 amino acids. V lost 2 bases to trimming and J lost 7 bases, with 21 bases between them. Germline CDR1 SGHTA, CDR2 FQGTGA. The full variable domain, with the rest looked up from reference TRBV7-3 and TRBJ2-7, is GAGVSQTPSNKVTEKGKYVELRCDPISGHTALYWYRQSLGQGPEFLIYFQGTGAADDSGLPNDRFFAVRPEGSVSTLKIQRTERGDSAVYLCASSLDLARGGREQYFGPGTRLTVT.

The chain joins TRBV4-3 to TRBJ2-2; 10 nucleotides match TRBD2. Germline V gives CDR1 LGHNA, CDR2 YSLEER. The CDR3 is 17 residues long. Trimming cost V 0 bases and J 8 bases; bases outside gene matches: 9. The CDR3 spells CASSQDRRLAGVGELFF. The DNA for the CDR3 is TGCGCCAGCAGCCAAGATAGGCGCCTAGCGGGAGTTGGGGAGCTGTTTTTT.